The 25 T cell receptor beta chains reported below all come from one sample, sequenced in a study of T cells in Graves' hyperthyroidism and ophthalmopathy. The source material, RNA transcripts, was used to amplify TCR beta CDR3 regions. A set of HTBI primers served as the primers for a first-round RT-PCR of the TCR CDR3. TCRdb passed the multiplex PCR reads through MiXCR, listing each CDR3 protein once. The sample consists of about 560,000 distinct CDR3 sequences, about half of them appearing once. Material for sequencing was peripheral blood or thyroid tissue (not recorded which). The origin of the receptors is a woman between 18 and 29 years old with Graves' hyperthyroidism.

This clonotype was observed at least ten times. This chain links TRBV15 with TRBJ1-2, with a tentative D call TRBD1 (5 bases). The germline V gene has CDR1 LNHNV and CDR2 YYDKDF (reference sequence). CDR3 length: 14 residues. V lost 3 bases and J 4 bases, leaving 12 bases between the germline ends. The chain's CDR3 is CATSSPSGTYGYTF. The DNA for the CDR3 is TGTGCCACCAGCAGCCCTTCCGGGACCTATGGCTACACCTTC.

This clonotype was counted at least ten times. The CDR3 coding sequence is TGTGCCAGCAGTTCCCATCACCAAGAGACCCAGTACTTC. Translating gives CASSSHHQETQYF. This chain uses TRBV6-6 with TRBJ2-5; D call uncertain. Germline-derived CDR1 and CDR2 are MNHNY and SVGAGI (reference sequence). V was pared by 4 bases and J by 0 bases, with 6 bases between. The CDR3 totals 13 residues.

This sequence joins TRBV12-3 or TRBV12-4 and TRBJ1-3, with D unclear. The CDR3 extends over 16 amino acids. The V end lost 2 bases, the J end lost 2 bases, and 13 bases lay between the germline ends. DNA for the CDR3: TGTGCCAGCAGTTTAAGGTTAGGTCGACCTGGAAACACCATATATTTT. Translating it yields CASSLRLGRPGNTIYF.

This chain connects TRBV29-1 to TRBJ1-3, with 8 positions matching TRBD1. This CDR3 spans 13 amino acids. Looked up from germline, CDR1 is SQVTM and CDR2 is ANQGSEA. V was pared by 6 bases and J by 6 bases, with 7 bases of the junction left unmatched. The DNA of the CDR3 is TGCAGCGTCCCTTCGGACAGGGAAAACACCATATATTTT. It is translated as CSVPSDRENTIYF.

The J gene is TRBJ2-7, the V gene TRBV19, with a tentative D call TRBD1 (6 bases). This CDR3 has 14 amino acids. V lost 5 bases and J lost 3, with 14 bases in between. Per the germline V gene, CDR1 is LNHDA and CDR2 is SQIVND (reference sequence). The CDR3 region is CASSFPGAFYEQYF. The CDR3 DNA sequence: TGTGCCAGTAGTTTTCCAGGGGCCTTCTACGAGCAGTACTTC.

The CDR3 coding sequence is TGTGCCAGCAGAGATGATCCGGGACCACCCTACGAGCAGTACTTC. This gives the protein CASRDDPGPPYEQYF. The J gene is TRBJ2-7, the V gene TRBV2; D possibly uses TRBD1 or TRBD2 (5 bases each). Trimming took 6 bases from V and 2 from J, leaving 17 bases between them. Germline lookup yields CDR1 SNHLY and CDR2 FYNNEI. The CDR3 runs 15 residues.

The V gene is TRBV25-1, the J gene TRBJ2-7; TRBD2 matches 10 bases. CDR1 and CDR2 from the germline V gene are MGHDK and SYGVNS. The V gene end was trimmed by 6 bases and the J gene end by 3 bases; junction bases not matched to a gene: 14. This CDR3 is built from 17 residues. CDR3 sequence: CASSQTALQREGYEQYF. The CDR3 region has the DNA TGTGCCAGCAGCCAGACGGCCCTTCAGCGGGAGGGCTACGAGCAGTACTTC.

The chain is built from TRBV19 and TRBJ1-1; D call uncertain. The V end lost 0 bases, the J end lost 2 bases, and 7 bases lay between the germline ends. From germline, CDR1 is LNHDA and CDR2 SQIVND (reference sequence). CDR3 size: 14 residues. CDR3 sequence reads: CASSIDATNTEAFF. CDR3 nucleotide sequence: TGTGCCAGTAGTATAGATGCGACAAACACTGAAGCTTTCTTT.

V and J are TRBV7-8 and TRBJ1-5, with a tentative D call TRBD1 (5 bases). With 2 bases removed from V and 3 bases from J, the gap between germline ends came to 17 bases. Germline V gene sequence: CDR1 SGHVS, CDR2 FQNEAQ. This CDR3 spans 17 amino acids. The CDR3, as DNA: TGTGCCAGCAGCTTAAGTCGGGTCGTAGGGGCCAATCAGCCCCAGCATTTT. Translation gives CASSLSRVVGANQPQHF.

The V and J genes are TRBV7-8 and TRBJ1-1, with no clear D. Germline V gene lookup returns CDR1 SGHVS and CDR2 FQNEAQ. The germline V and J ends were trimmed by 11 bases and 2 bases, with 9 bases remaining between them. The CDR3 is 11 amino acids. The CDR3 DNA follows: TGTGCCTGGAGTGATAACACTGAAGCTTTCTTT. Residues: CAWSDNTEAFF.

The sample holds one count of this clonotype. The rearrangement uses TRBV2 and TRBJ1-1; 7 bases map to TRBD1. The CDR3 sequence is 15 residues long. After removal of 4 bases from V and 2 bases from J, the junction contained 7 bases not matched to a gene. Germline CDR1 and CDR2: SNHLY and FYNNEI. In nucleotides, the CDR3 is TGTGCCAGCAGTGCTACGGGACAGCTAAACACTGAAGCTTTCTTT. Protein: CASSATGQLNTEAFF. Full variable domain (missing parts from reference TRBV2 and TRBJ1-1): EPEVTQTPSHQVTQMGQEVILRCVPISNHLYFYWYRQILGQKVEFLVSFYNNEISEKSEIFDDQFSVERPDGSNFTLKIRSTKLEDSAMYFCASSATGQLNTEAFFGQGTRLTVV.

This chain uses TRBV2 with TRBJ2-1, with 10 bases matching TRBD1. Germline V gives CDR1 SNHLY, CDR2 FYNNEI. Unmatched junction bases numbered 5, after V lost 4 bases and J lost 8 bases. The CDR3 is made up of 14 amino acids. As DNA, the CDR3 is TGTGCCAGCAGTGTGGACAGGGGGGTCGATGAGCAGTTCTTC. Its translation: CASSVDRGVDEQFF.

This clonotype was seen a few times. The chain joins TRBV29-1 to TRBJ2-2; D possibly uses TRBD1 or TRBD2 (5 bases each). Per germline, CDR1 SQVTM and CDR2 ANQGSEA. The length of the CDR3 is 13 residues. Trimming removed 6 bases from V and 5 bases from J, with 13 bases in between. CDR3 in amino acids: CSVAGALTGELFF. In DNA, the CDR3 is TGCAGCGTAGCCGGGGCCCTAACCGGGGAGCTGTTTTTT.

Regarding this clonotype: At one end, the junction sequence differs from germline, possibly due to a read error. The chain has TRBV25-1 and TRBJ2-7, with D possibly matching TRBD1 (6 bases). The CDR3 runs to 13 residues. Per germline, CDR1 MGHDK and CDR2 SYGVNS. CDR3 nucleotide sequence: TGTGCCGGCAGTGAGATGACAGGCCACGAGCAGTACTTC. It is translated as CAGSEMTGHEQYF.

This clonotype was picked up one time. A junction boundary mismatches the germline segment, possibly from a read error. The V gene is TRBV5-1, the J gene TRBJ2-6; possibly TRBD1 or TRBD2 for D (5 bases each). The CDR3 has 13 residues. Germline loops: CDR1 SGHRS, CDR2 YFSETQ. Here the CDR3 reads CASSLGVGNVLTF. The CDR3 DNA sequence: TGTGCCAGCAGCTTGGGGGTTGGCAACGTCCTGACTTTC.

This clonotype was counted only a few times. This chain joins TRBV20-1 and TRBJ2-5, with 10 bases identical to TRBD1. Trimming at V came to 6 bases and at J to 5 bases, leaving 6 bases not matched to a gene. Germline loops: CDR1 DFQATT, CDR2 SNEGSKA (reference sequence). This CDR3 contains 13 residues. CDR3 residues: CSAPGQGIETQYF. The CDR3 bases are TGCAGTGCCCCGGGACAGGGGATCGAGACCCAGTACTTC.

The rearrangement joins TRBV29-1 to TRBJ1-2, with D hard to call. The germline V and J ends were trimmed by 7 bases and 5 bases, with 14 bases remaining between them. Germline lookup yields CDR1 SQVTM and CDR2 ANQGSEA. CDR3 size: 12 residues. The CDR3 is CSARELGYGYTF. The CDR3 DNA reads TGCAGCGCCAGAGAGCTCGGGTATGGCTACACCTTC.

This clonotype was observed a few times. The rearrangement uses TRBV10-2 and TRBJ2-7; the D gene is possibly TRBD1 (5 bases). The CDR3 sequence is 16 residues long. CDR1 is WSHSY and CDR2 is SAAADI in the germline V gene. Between the trimmed V and J ends, which lost 2 bases and 3 bases, there was a span of 17 bases. CDR3 sequence reads: CASSERQYETLYEQYF. The DNA of the CDR3 is TGCGCCAGCAGTGAGAGACAGTACGAGACCCTCTACGAGCAGTACTTC.

This clonotype was recorded once. This may be a read error, as it is one base from a much larger clone. Without the conserved terminal phenylalanine or tryptophan, this CDR3 likely stems from a read error. The CDR3 DNA reads TGTGCCAGCAGCAAAGGACAGTCCACTGAAGCTTTCTCT. This codes for CASSKGQSTEAFS. J is TRBJ1-1 and V is TRBV7-6, with D possibly TRBD1 on 6 matching bases. CDR1 and CDR2 from the germline V gene are SGHVS and FNYEAQ. Trimming cost V 5 bases and J 4 bases, with 11 bases left between them. CDR3 length: 13 residues.

This clonotype was detected many times. V usage is TRBV7-8 and J usage is TRBJ2-5; 8 nucleotides align to TRBD2. The germline gives CDR1 SGHVS, CDR2 FQNEAQ. V lost 5 bases and J lost 3; bases outside the gene matches: 11. The CDR3 is 16 residues long. As DNA, the CDR3 is TGTGCCAGCAGCCACCCGACTAGCGCGGAGAAAGAGACCCAGTACTTC. It is translated as CASSHPTSAEKETQYF.

In its sample, this clonotype was seen a few times. This chain joins TRBV24-1 and TRBJ2-7, with 10 nucleotides matching TRBD2. Germline V gene lookup returns CDR1 KGHDR and CDR2 SFDVKD. This CDR3 region has 17 residues. Germline trimming cut 2 bases from V and 0 bases from J; bases unmatched to any gene: 6. CDR3 DNA: TGTGCCACCAGTGATTCCCAGGGGACTAGCGCCTCCTACGAGCAGTACTTC. Translation: CATSDSQGTSASYEQYF.

This chain links TRBV7-8 with TRBJ1-1; perhaps TRBD1 as D (5 bases). CDR1 is SGHVS and CDR2 is FQNEAQ in the germline V gene. The CDR3 consists of 15 residues. V gave up 4 bases and J gave up 1 base, with 13 bases separating them. CDR3 DNA sequence: TGTGCCAGCAGCTCTTTAGGGGAGGCGAACACTGAAGCTTTCTTT. This sequence encodes CASSSLGEANTEAFF.

The V and J genes are TRBV6-1 and TRBJ1-5; no reliable D call. Trimming removed 5 bases from V and 12 bases from J, with 14 bases in between. Per the germline V gene, CDR1 is MNHNS and CDR2 is SASEGT. This CDR3 has 12 amino acids. CDR3 region: CASSYSRERQHF. In DNA, the CDR3 is TGTGCCAGCAGTTACTCGAGAGAGCGCCAGCATTTT.

A few counts support this clonotype. The chain employs TRBV6-6 and TRBJ1-1; tentative D call: TRBD1 (6 bases). V lost 2 bases and J 5 bases, leaving 12 bases between the germline ends. This CDR3 contains 14 residues. Germline assignment: CDR1 MNHNY and CDR2 SVGAGI (reference sequence). The DNA of the CDR3 is TGTGCCAGCAGTTACCAGGCAGGGGTAACTGAAGCTTTCTTT. Encoded protein: CASSYQAGVTEAFF.

The CDR3 reads CSASGGTSPYEQYF. In nucleotides, the CDR3 is TGCAGTGCTAGCGGGGGGACTAGCCCCTACGAGCAGTACTTC. The rearrangement links TRBV20-1 to TRBJ2-7, with 9 bases identical to TRBD2. The CDR3 has 14 residues. Per the germline V gene, CDR1 is DFQATT and CDR2 is SNEGSKA (reference sequence). J lost 2 bases, V lost 3 bases, and 5 bases had no gene match.